The following is a T cell receptor beta chain sequence with its context. The sample is drawn from a study of blood T cells in healthy people across ages. Study context: Researchers report that template switching captured about one barcoded beta molecule per two T cells.

The authors ran a second PCR of about 7 to 12 cycles using a sample-barcoded 5' primer and a J-beta primer mix. Each of the cDNA molecules was tagged by a template-switch adaptor with 12 random nucleotides. TCRdb reanalysed the 5' RACE reads using MiXCR and keeps one entry per CDR3 protein. The sample shows around 1,000,000 distinct CDR3 sequences, under 30% of them seen only once. The sample also formed part of further work on T cells of mothers and their children.

This receptor was obtained from a girl aged 2-9 years in good health. Sequencing was carried out using blood.

The CDR3: CASSLMGLTDTQYF. The CDR3 coding sequence is TGTGCCAGCAGCTTAATGGGGCTGACAGATACGCAGTATTTT. V and J are TRBV7-2 and TRBJ2-3, with D possibly TRBD1 on 5 matching bases. Germline V gene data show CDR1 as SGHTA and CDR2 as FQGNSA. The CDR3 is 14 residues long. V was clipped by 2 bases and J by 3 bases, with 9 bases between them.